The 26 T cell receptor beta chains in this list originate from one sample, sequenced in a study of cytomegalovirus exposure and HLA in healthy donors. PCR involved 60 Vbeta and 13 Jbeta primers. Measured with immunoSEQ multiplex PCR; TCRdb has only the in-frame clones, and not every one. This table holds about 98,000 clones, more than 60% found once. The material sequenced was PBMCs. Receptors were obtained from a man in his sixties in good health and CMV-seropositive.

Only a few counts were recorded for this clone. The V and J genes are TRBV6-6 and TRBJ1-3; possible D gene TRBD1, 5 bases. This CDR3 is built from 13 residues. Germline CDR1 MNHNY, CDR2 SVGAGI (reference sequence). Between the trimmed V and J ends, which lost 7 bases and 3 bases, there was a span of 10 bases. This CDR3 reads CASTREGGNTIYF. Here the CDR3 DNA reads TGTGCCAGCACCAGGGAGGGTGGAAACACCATATATTTT.

V gene TRBV30 combines with J gene TRBJ1-2, with D uncertain. The germline V gene has CDR1 GTSNPN and CDR2 SVGIG (reference sequence). CDR3 length equals 14 residues. With 3 bases removed from V and 2 bases from J, the gap between germline ends came to 13 bases. The CDR3 loop is CAWRPAGSNYGYTF. The DNA of the CDR3 is TGTGCCTGGAGACCCGCCGGGTCCAACTATGGCTACACCTTC.

The rearrangement links TRBV6-1 to TRBJ2-3; a possible D gene is TRBD2 (6 bases). The CDR3 contains 15 residues. V lost 8 bases, J lost 0 bases, and 15 bases lay in between. Germline-derived CDR1 and CDR2 are MNHNS and SASEGT. CDR3 region: CASLRDLTSTDTQYF. DNA of the CDR3: TGTGCCAGCCTACGGGACTTAACTAGCACAGATACGCAGTATTTT.

V usage is TRBV19 and J usage is TRBJ2-1; TRBD2 aligns across 8 bases. The V gene end was trimmed by 3 bases and the J gene end by 6 bases; junction bases not matched to a gene: 7. CDR1 is LNHDA, CDR2 SQIVND, per germline (reference sequence). The length of the CDR3 is 15 residues. This chain's CDR3 is CASSIAGGGGNEQFF. The CDR3 DNA sequence: TGTGCCAGTAGTATTGCGGGGGGTGGAGGCAATGAGCAGTTCTTC.

This clone has just one count. The rearrangement joins TRBV9 to TRBJ2-5; 8 positions agree with TRBD1. V trimming: 10 bases; J trimming: 2 bases; junction bases outside the gene matches: 10. Per the germline V gene, CDR1 is SGDLS and CDR2 is YYNGEE. The CDR3 has 14 residues. The CDR3 sequence is CASRQGMGQETQYF. CDR3 coding DNA: TGTGCCTCCCGACAGGGGATGGGGCAAGAGACCCAGTACTTC. Combining the CDR3 with reference TRBV9 and TRBJ2-5 gives the whole variable domain DSGVTQTPKHLITATGQRVTLRCSPRSGDLSVYWYQQSLDQGLQFLIQYYNGEERAKGNILERFSAQQFPDLHSELNLSSLELGDSALYFCASRQGMGQETQYFGPGTRLLVL.

The rearrangement uses TRBV6-1 and TRBJ2-2, with D hard to call. The V end lost 6 bases, the J end lost 3 bases, and 8 bases lay between the germline ends. The CDR3 runs 13 residues. CDR1 is MNHNS, CDR2 SASEGT, per germline. CDR3 loop: CASRATDTGELFF. Written as DNA, the CDR3 is TGTGCCAGCAGGGCTACAGACACCGGGGAGCTGTTTTTT.

This clone was recorded a few times. The rearrangement uses TRBV6-5 and TRBJ2-7; 10 bases are a match to TRBD1. Germline V lookup: CDR1 MNHEY, CDR2 SVGAGI. The CDR3 extends over 15 amino acids. Trimming removed 2 bases from V and 4 bases from J; junction bases left unmatched: 5. In nucleotides, the CDR3 is TGTGCCAGCAGTTACCGGGACAGGGGACTTTACGAGCAGTACTTC. It specifies CASSYRDRGLYEQYF.

The chain recombines TRBV5-1 with TRBJ2-5; D is perhaps TRBD1 (7 bases). This CDR3 has 15 residues. Germline loops: CDR1 SGHRS, CDR2 YFSETQ. Between the trimmed V and J ends, which lost 2 bases and 5 bases, there was a span of 16 bases. The CDR3 region has the DNA TGCGCCAGCAGCTTAGTGACAGGGAGGATGGAGACCCAGTACTTC. It encodes CASSLVTGRMETQYF.

J is TRBJ2-3 and V is TRBV28; TRBD1 aligns across 7 bases. Per germline, CDR1 MDHEN and CDR2 SYDVKM. Trimming took 6 bases from V and 5 from J; bases not matched to a gene: 2. This CDR3 contains 12 residues. Here the CDR3 DNA reads TGTGCCAGCAGGACAGGGAAAGATACGCAGTATTTT. Protein sequence: CASRTGKDTQYF. Full variable domain (rest looked up from reference TRBV28 and TRBJ2-3): DVKVTQSSRYLVKRTGEKVFLECVQDMDHENMFWYRQDPGLGLRLIYFSYDVKMKEKGDIPEGYSVSREKKERFSLILESASTNQTSMYLCASRTGKDTQYFGPGTRLTVL.

The chain has TRBV4-1 and TRBJ1-6; D call uncertain. CDR1 is MGHRA, CDR2 YSYEKL, per germline. Trimming cost V 6 bases and J 0 bases, with 12 bases left between them. The CDR3 sequence is 16 residues long. CDR3: CASSPIVSSYNSPLHF. Here the CDR3 DNA reads TGCGCCAGCAGTCCGATAGTGAGCTCCTATAATTCACCCCTCCACTTT.

The chain couples TRBV6-1 to TRBJ2-5; possible D gene TRBD1, 5 bases. Between the trimmed V and J ends, which lost 1 base and 2 bases, there was a span of 17 bases. Per germline, CDR1 MNHNS and CDR2 SASEGT. The CDR3 spans 17 residues. CDR3 in amino acids: CASSEDLPGSLQETQYF. The CDR3 nucleotides read TGTGCCAGCAGTGAAGACCTTCCAGGGTCTCTTCAAGAGACCCAGTACTTC.

The genes are TRBV9 and TRBJ2-2; D might be TRBD2 (7 bases). The length of the CDR3 is 15 residues. From germline, CDR1 is SGDLS and CDR2 YYNGEE. V gave up 0 bases and J gave up 6 bases, with 12 bases separating them. The CDR3 reads CASSVGGGASGELFF. CDR3 coding DNA: TGTGCCAGCAGCGTAGGGGGGGGCGCGTCCGGGGAGCTGTTTTTT.

V gene TRBV11-3 combines with J gene TRBJ1-5, with D maybe TRBD1 (6 bases). V was trimmed by 3 bases and J by 5 bases, leaving 11 bases between them. Germline CDR1 and CDR2: SGHNT and YENEEA. The CDR3 runs 14 residues. The DNA for the CDR3 is TGTGCCAGCAGCTTGAGGACAGTAGATCAGCCCCAGCATTTT. It codes for CASSLRTVDQPQHF.

The chain carries TRBV7-9 and TRBJ1-1; 7 bases align to TRBD1. The length of the CDR3 is 13 residues. Germline values: CDR1 SEHNR, CDR2 FQNEAQ (reference sequence). The V and J ends lost 7 bases and 5 bases, in that order; junction bases with no gene match: 7. The CDR3 loop reads CASNPGGGTEAFF. The CDR3 nucleotides are TGTGCCAGCAACCCAGGGGGAGGAACTGAAGCTTTCTTT.

This clone was counted once. The chain uses TRBV5-1 and TRBJ2-1, with D perhaps matching TRBD2 (5 bases). Germline CDR1 SGHRS, CDR2 YFSETQ. CDR3 length: 16 amino acids. The V end lost 0 bases, the J end lost 3 bases, and 13 bases lay between the germline ends. The CDR3 nucleotides read TGCGCCAGCAGCTTGGCTTCCCTAGCCAACTACAATGAGCAGTTCTTC. Its translation is CASSLASLANYNEQFF. Looking up the rest from reference TRBV5-1 and TRBJ2-1 gives the full variable domain: KAGVTQTPRYLIKTRGQQVTLSCSPISGHRSVSWYQQTPGQGLQFLFEYFSETQRNKGNFPGRFSGRQFSNSRSEMNVSTLELGDSALYLCASSLASLANYNEQFFGPGTRLTVL.

CDR3 protein: CASSSDSFTYEQYF. Here the CDR3 DNA reads TGCGCCAGCAGCTCCGACAGCTTCACCTACGAGCAGTACTTC. The chain links TRBV4-1 to TRBJ2-7; the D gene is possibly TRBD1 (5 bases). The ends were cut back, 5 bases at V and 2 bases at J, with 13 bases in the middle. CDR3 length: 14 residues. CDR1 MGHRA and CDR2 YSYEKL come from the germline V gene.

The rearrangement links TRBV30 to TRBJ1-5; 7 bases agree with TRBD1. J was trimmed by 0 bases and V by 2 bases; bases with no gene match: 4. The germline V gene has CDR1 GTSNPN and CDR2 SVGIG (reference sequence). The CDR3 is 15 residues long. For the CDR3, the DNA is TGTGCCTGGAGTACGACAGGGTATAGCAATCAGCCCCAGCATTTT. This sequence encodes CAWSTTGYSNQPQHF.

The gene calls are TRBV6-1 and TRBJ1-2; 9 nucleotides match TRBD1. Germline CDR1 MNHNS, CDR2 SASEGT. V lost 6 bases, J lost 3 bases, and 8 bases stayed unmatched. The CDR3 contains 15 residues. As DNA, the CDR3 is TGTGCCAGCAGGGACGCGGACAGGGGAGACTATGGCTACACCTTC. It codes for CASRDADRGDYGYTF.

This rearrangement joins TRBV13 to TRBJ2-5, with TRBD2 matching 9 bases. V gave up 4 bases and J gave up 0 bases; unmatched junction bases: 6. Germline V lookup: CDR1 PRHDT, CDR2 FYEKMQ (reference sequence). The CDR3 loop spans 16 amino acids. The CDR3 region has the DNA TGTGCCAGCAGCTCGAGAGCGGGGGGTCACCAAGAGACCCAGTACTTC. Amino acid sequence: CASSSRAGGHQETQYF.

This clone was observed a handful of times. The rearrangement uses TRBV6-1 and TRBJ1-6; 8 positions match TRBD1. J was trimmed by 7 bases and V by 4 bases; bases with no gene match: 3. Germline CDR1 is MNHNS and CDR2 is SASEGT. CDR3 length equals 14 residues. The CDR3 region has the DNA TGTGCCAGCAGTGGGGGACAGGACAATTCACCCCTCCACTTT. Its protein is CASSGGQDNSPLHF.

The rearrangement joins TRBV4-1 to TRBJ2-7; D possibly corresponds to TRBD2 (5 bases). CDR3 length: 14 residues. V gave up 0 bases and J gave up 3 bases, with 9 bases separating them. Per germline, CDR1 MGHRA and CDR2 YSYEKL. The CDR3 DNA follows: TGCGCCAGCAGCCAAGAACGGGAACACTACGAGCAGTACTTC. This gives the protein CASSQEREHYEQYF.

The rearrangement links TRBV6-1 to TRBJ2-5; 9 bases agree with TRBD1. Unmatched junction bases numbered 4, after V lost 5 bases and J lost 0 bases. There are 15 residues in the CDR3. Germline V gene lookup returns CDR1 MNHNS and CDR2 SASEGT. CDR3 protein: CASSRGTGYQETQYF. DNA for the CDR3: TGTGCCAGCAGTAGAGGGACAGGGTACCAAGAGACCCAGTACTTC.

V usage is TRBV10-3 and J usage is TRBJ2-2; D is perhaps TRBD1 (6 bases). Between the trimmed V and J ends, which lost 8 bases and 4 bases, there was a span of 8 bases. CDR1 and CDR2 (germline): ENHRY, SYGVKD. The CDR3 totals 12 residues. CDR3 sequence (DNA): TGTGCCATCCCCAGGGGCACCGGGGAGCTGTTTTTT. This encodes CAIPRGTGELFF.

The rearrangement links TRBV19 to TRBJ1-4, with D possibly TRBD1 on 5 matching bases. V was clipped by 0 bases and J by 6 bases, with 11 bases between them. The CDR3 totals 15 residues. Germline CDR1 reads LNHDA; CDR2 reads SQIVND (reference sequence). Here the CDR3 DNA reads TGTGCCAGTAGTATAGATCGACAGCCGTATGAAAAACTGTTTTTT. Its translation is CASSIDRQPYEKLFF.

The sample holds one count of this clone. The J gene is TRBJ2-1, the V gene TRBV19; D might be TRBD1 (6 bases). From germline, CDR1 is LNHDA and CDR2 SQIVND (reference sequence). The CDR3 contains 13 residues. V was clipped by 6 bases and J by 7 bases, with 13 bases between them. The CDR3 is CASRGAFINEQFF. Here the CDR3 DNA reads TGTGCCAGTAGGGGGGCCTTTATAAATGAGCAGTTCTTC.

V is TRBV6-1 and J is TRBJ1-2; D possibly corresponds to TRBD1 (6 bases). Germline assignment: CDR1 MNHNS and CDR2 SASEGT. V lost 0 bases and J 0 bases, leaving 8 bases between the germline ends. The CDR3 is made up of 15 amino acids. The CDR3 reads CASSEAWTANYGYTF. CDR3 nucleotides: TGTGCCAGCAGTGAAGCCTGGACAGCTAACTATGGCTACACCTTC.